The 23 T cell receptor beta chains below were found in one sample sequenced in a study of OX40 agonist ivuxolimab in advanced cancers. Repertoires were generated with immunoSEQ multiplex PCR, while TCRdb's copy carries only in-frame clones and drops some. Here the sample spans approximately 75,000 clones, about 78% being singletons. Sample: CD4+ or CD8+ T cells sorted from blood, taken in a trial of the OX40 agonist ivuxolimab. The receptors come from an adult with an advanced solid tumor such as melanoma, head and neck, liver or kidney cancer.

A single count supports this clone. The gene calls are TRBV7-3 and TRBJ2-1, with 12 nucleotides matching TRBD2. The ends lost 7 bases at V and 8 bases at J; junction bases unmatched: 3. Per germline, CDR1 SGHTA and CDR2 FQGTGA. The CDR3 is 13 residues long. In DNA, the CDR3 is TGTGCCAGCAAACTAGCGGGAGGCGATGAGCAGTTCTTC. This encodes CASKLAGGDEQFF.

This chain links TRBV11-3 with TRBJ1-5; D perhaps matches TRBD1 (5 bases). Deletions cut 5 bases from V and 0 bases from J, with 11 bases between. Germline V gene lookup returns CDR1 SGHNT and CDR2 YENEEA. There are 15 residues in the CDR3. The CDR3 region is CASSDTGYSNQPQHF. The CDR3 nucleotides are TGTGCCAGCAGCGACACAGGATATAGCAATCAGCCCCAGCATTTT.

The V and J genes are TRBV27 and TRBJ1-6; D unclear. The CDR3 consists of 14 residues. Trimming removed 4 bases at V and 0 bases at J, with 4 bases between. In germline, CDR1 is MNHEY, CDR2 SMNVEV (reference sequence). Here the CDR3 reads CASSSSSYNSPLHF. For the CDR3, the DNA is TGTGCCAGCAGTTCTAGCTCCTATAATTCACCCCTCCACTTT.

This sequence joins TRBV30 and TRBJ2-5, with TRBD2 matching over 7 bases. CDR3 length: 13 residues. Germline CDR1 and CDR2: GTSNPN and SVGIG (reference sequence). The junction had 9 bases not matched to a gene; V was cut back by 0 bases and J by 11 bases. This CDR3 is CAWSVQAGREQYF. DNA of the CDR3: TGTGCCTGGAGTGTACAGGCAGGGCGGGAGCAGTACTTC.

This sequence joins TRBV5-8 and TRBJ2-5; D uncertain. Per the germline V gene, CDR1 is SGHTS and CDR2 is YDEGEE. The CDR3 length is 13 residues. The V end lost 3 bases, the J end lost 2 bases, and 8 bases lay between the germline ends. CDR3 DNA: TGTGCCAGCAGCTCTGGACGGCAAGAGACCCAGTACTTC. Translation: CASSSGRQETQYF.

The CDR3 loop reads CASSGQITDTQYF. DNA of the CDR3: TGTGCCAGCAGTGGACAGATCACAGATACGCAGTATTTT. The chain carries TRBV6-5 and TRBJ2-3, with D perhaps matching TRBD1 (6 bases). Germline V gene sequence: CDR1 MNHEY, CDR2 SVGAGI. V gave up 5 bases and J gave up 2 bases, with 8 bases separating them. The CDR3 extends over 13 amino acids.

The chain has TRBV11-3 and TRBJ2-1; perhaps TRBD2 as D (5 bases). Germline V gives CDR1 SGHNT, CDR2 YENEEA. The CDR3 covers 15 residues. With 4 bases removed from V and 4 bases from J, the gap between germline ends came to 14 bases. The CDR3 DNA reads TGTGCCAGCAGCTATACGGGGTCCTATTACAATGAGCAGTTCTTC. Translating gives CASSYTGSYYNEQFF.

Only a few counts were recorded for this clone. V gene TRBV2 combines with J gene TRBJ1-1; D is unresolved. CDR3 length equals 14 residues. Germline CDR1 reads SNHLY; CDR2 reads FYNNEI. Trimming pared 6 bases from V and 0 bases from J, leaving 11 bases between. In nucleotides, the CDR3 is TGTGCCAGCAGGAGGGAGGGAATGAACACTGAAGCTTTCTTT. It codes for CASRREGMNTEAFF.

J is TRBJ2-7 and V is TRBV7-2; D is perhaps TRBD1 (5 bases). The length of the CDR3 is 14 residues. Germline V gives CDR1 SGHTA, CDR2 FQGNSA. V lost 8 bases and J 2 bases, leaving 16 bases between the germline ends. CDR3 DNA: TGTGCCAGCGGCCCATTCAGGGTAACCTACGAGCAGTACTTC. Encoded protein: CASGPFRVTYEQYF.

The chain couples TRBV28 to TRBJ2-1, with 13 positions matching TRBD2. J was trimmed by 4 bases and V by 5 bases; bases with no gene match: 5. The CDR3 has 16 residues. Germline CDR1 and CDR2: MDHEN and SYDVKM. The CDR3 sequence: CASSPGTSGTYNEQFF. The CDR3 coding sequence is TGTGCCAGCAGTCCCGGGACTAGCGGGACTTACAATGAGCAGTTCTTC.

This clone showed up just once. This rearrangement joins TRBV30 to TRBJ1-2; tentative D call: TRBD1 (5 bases). V was clipped by 3 bases and J by 4 bases, with 15 bases between them. This CDR3 has 14 residues. Germline CDR1 reads GTSNPN; CDR2 reads SVGIG (reference sequence). The CDR3 protein is CAWRSAGRIYGYTF. As DNA, the CDR3 is TGTGCCTGGAGATCGGCAGGGAGAATCTATGGCTACACCTTC. The full variable domain, its missing parts supplied by reference TRBV30 and TRBJ1-2, is SQTIHQWPATLVQPVGSPLSLECTVEGTSNPNLYWYRQAAGRGLQLLFYSVGIGQISSEVPQNLSASRPQDRQFILSSKKLLLSDSGFYLCAWRSAGRIYGYTFGSGTRLTVV.

This chain joins TRBV7-2 and TRBJ2-1, with 7 positions matching TRBD1. The CDR3 is 14 residues long. In germline, CDR1 is SGHTA, CDR2 FQGNSA. V lost 1 base and J lost 10; bases outside the gene matches: 7. The CDR3 loop reads CASSLGLEQGEQFF. The CDR3 region has the DNA TGTGCCAGCAGCTTAGGGCTAGAACAGGGGGAGCAGTTCTTC.

The chain carries TRBV7-2 and TRBJ1-2, with TRBD1 as a possible D gene (5 bases). The V gene lost 2 bases and the J gene lost 2 bases, with 9 bases spanning the gap. CDR1 is SGHTA, CDR2 FQGNSA, per germline. The CDR3 runs 14 residues. CDR3 sequence (DNA): TGTGCCAGCAGCTTACAGGGCTCCAACTATGGCTACACCTTC. This encodes CASSLQGSNYGYTF.

This sequence joins TRBV10-3 and TRBJ1-2; weak D call: TRBD1 (5 bases). The CDR3 has 13 amino acids. CDR1 ENHRY and CDR2 SYGVKD come from the germline V gene. The CDR3 bases are TGTGCAACCCAAACGGGGGAGGCCTATGGCTACACCTTC. Its translation: CATQTGEAYGYTF.

This chain uses TRBV15 with TRBJ2-1, with 10 bases that match TRBD2. The V segment lost 4 bases and the J segment 1 base; nucleotides outside the gene matches: 4. The CDR3 length is 16 residues. Germline V lookup: CDR1 LNHNV, CDR2 YYDKDF (reference sequence). The CDR3: CATSTLAGGSYNEQFF. CDR3 nucleotide sequence: TGTGCCACCAGCACTTTAGCGGGAGGTTCCTACAATGAGCAGTTCTTC.

The chain combines TRBV11-2 with TRBJ1-3; D possibly corresponds to TRBD1 (6 bases). V was clipped by 1 base and J by 0 bases, with 10 bases between them. CDR1 is SGHAT, CDR2 FQNNGV, per germline. The CDR3 runs to 16 residues. The CDR3 protein is CASSLVGASSGNTIYF. The CDR3, as DNA: TGTGCCAGCAGCTTAGTGGGGGCTTCCTCTGGAAACACCATATATTTT.

This clone was recorded only once. The chain has TRBV6-5 and TRBJ2-5, with D unresolved. The DNA end is a closer match to TRBJ2-7, so the J assignment may be wrong. The length of the CDR3 is 12 residues. The germline gives CDR1 MNHEY, CDR2 SVGAGI. The CDR3 here is CASSLLGYEQYF. CDR3 nucleotides: TGTGCCAGCAGTTTACTTGGGTACGAGCAGTACTTC.

This chain uses TRBV5-1 with TRBJ2-3; D not certain. CDR1 and CDR2 (germline): SGHRS, YFSETQ. This CDR3 has 13 residues. V lost 4 bases and J 7 bases, leaving 13 bases between the germline ends. The CDR3 DNA sequence: TGCGCCAGCAGCCCCCTTAGCTCGTATACGCAGTATTTT. Translation gives CASSPLSSYTQYF.

CDR3 in amino acids: CASSFLASGGRTDTQYF. For the CDR3, the DNA is TGTGCCAGCAGCTTCCTGGCTAGCGGGGGTAGGACAGATACGCAGTATTTT. The rearrangement uses TRBV7-2 and TRBJ2-3; 10 nucleotides line up with TRBD2. The CDR3 extends over 17 amino acids. CDR1 and CDR2 from the germline V gene are SGHTA and FQGNSA. J gave up 3 bases and V 3 bases, and 9 bases lay outside the gene matches.

This clone was observed a handful of times. This sequence joins TRBV30 and TRBJ1-1, with a possible D match to TRBD1 (6 bases). CDR3 length equals 16 residues. The germline V gene encodes CDR1 GTSNPN and CDR2 SVGIG (reference sequence). Trimming stripped 3 bases from V and 3 bases from J, with 20 bases between. CDR3 in DNA: TGTGCCTGGAGGCCGCCTCATACAGGGAAGGACACTGAAGCTTTCTTT. It codes for CAWRPPHTGKDTEAFF.

Written as DNA, the CDR3 is TGTGCCAGCAGCCCCCCCTACGAGCAGTACTTC. The encoded protein is CASSPPYEQYF. This chain links TRBV9 with TRBJ2-7; D call uncertain. This CDR3 has 11 residues. CDR1 and CDR2 from the germline V gene are SGDLS and YYNGEE. V gave up 4 bases and J gave up 2 bases, with 4 bases separating them.

This clone occurred a few times. The chain combines TRBV7-6 with TRBJ1-6; D might be TRBD1 (5 bases). CDR3 length: 15 residues. Trimming cost V 1 base and J 9 bases, with 13 bases left between them. The germline V gene encodes CDR1 SGHVS and CDR2 FNYEAQ. CDR3 residues: CASSLVSQGGSPLHF. In DNA form, the CDR3 reads TGTGCCAGCAGCTTAGTGTCTCAGGGAGGTTCACCCCTCCACTTT. Combining the CDR3 with reference TRBV7-6 and TRBJ1-6 gives the whole variable domain GAGVSQSPRYKVTKRGQDVALRCDPISGHVSLYWYRQALGQGPEFLTYFNYEAQQDKSGLPNDRFSAERPEGSISTLTIQRTEQRDSAMYRCASSLVSQGGSPLHFGNGTRLTVT.

The CDR3 spells CASSKLAGGSYEQYF. Here the CDR3 DNA reads TGTGCCAGCAGCAAACTAGCGGGGGGTTCCTACGAGCAGTACTTC. The V gene is TRBV7-8, the J gene TRBJ2-7, with 12 bases matching TRBD2. The trim removed 5 bases at V and 1 base at J, leaving 3 bases unmatched. Germline V gene sequence: CDR1 SGHVS, CDR2 FQNEAQ. This CDR3 has 15 amino acids.